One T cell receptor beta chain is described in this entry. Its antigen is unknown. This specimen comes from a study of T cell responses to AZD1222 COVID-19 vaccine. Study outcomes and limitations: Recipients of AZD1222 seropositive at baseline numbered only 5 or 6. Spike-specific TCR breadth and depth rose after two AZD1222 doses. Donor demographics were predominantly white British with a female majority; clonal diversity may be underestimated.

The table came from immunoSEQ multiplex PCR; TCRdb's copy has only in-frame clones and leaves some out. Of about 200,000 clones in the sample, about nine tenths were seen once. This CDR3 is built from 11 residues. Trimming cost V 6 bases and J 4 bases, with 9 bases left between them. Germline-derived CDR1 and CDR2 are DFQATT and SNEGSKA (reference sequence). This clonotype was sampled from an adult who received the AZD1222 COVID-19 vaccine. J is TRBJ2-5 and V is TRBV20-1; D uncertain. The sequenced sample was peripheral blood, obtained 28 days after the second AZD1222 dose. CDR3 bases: TGCAGTGCCACTAATGGAGAGACCCAGTACTTC. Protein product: CSATNGETQYF.